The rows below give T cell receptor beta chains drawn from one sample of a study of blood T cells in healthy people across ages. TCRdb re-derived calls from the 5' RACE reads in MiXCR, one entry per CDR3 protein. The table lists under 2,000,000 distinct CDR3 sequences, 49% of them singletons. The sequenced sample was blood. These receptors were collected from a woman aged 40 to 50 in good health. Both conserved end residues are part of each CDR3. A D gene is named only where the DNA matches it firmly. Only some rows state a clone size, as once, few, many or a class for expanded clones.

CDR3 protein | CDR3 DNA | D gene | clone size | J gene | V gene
CATSRVLAGFYNEQFF | TGTGCCACCAGCAGAGTGTTAGCGGGGTTCTACAATGAGCAGTTCTTC | TRBD2 | few | TRBJ2-1 | TRBV15
CASSLTDHQPQHF | TGTGCCAGCAGCTTGACCGACCATCAGCCCCAGCATTTT | - | - | TRBJ1-5 | TRBV11-2
CASSLKGQGTNEKLFF | TGTGCCAGCAGCCTTAAAGGACAGGGGACTAATGAAAAACTGTTTTTT | TRBD1 | - | TRBJ1-4 | TRBV7-3
CASGPRRRSSYNEQFF | TGTGCCAGCGGGCCGCGGCGACGGAGCTCCTACAATGAGCAGTTCTTC | - | - | TRBJ2-1 | TRBV9
CATSRLGFQQPQHF | TGTGCCACCAGCCGCTTGGGGTTCCAACAGCCCCAGCATTTT | - | - | TRBJ1-5 | TRBV15
CASTVTDRAFEQFF | TGTGCCAGCACCGTTACGGACAGGGCTTTTGAGCAGTTCTTC | TRBD1 | - | TRBJ2-1 | TRBV28
CATSDLGDRGYETDTQYF | TGTGCCACCAGTGATCTGGGGGACAGGGGCTACGAGACAGATACGCAGTATTTT | TRBD1 | few | TRBJ2-3 | TRBV24-1
CASSLWASGGSDTQYF | TGTGCCAGCAGTTTATGGGCTAGCGGGGGTTCAGATACGCAGTATTTT | TRBD2 | - | TRBJ2-3 | TRBV28
CASRFDGKKGSKNIQYF | TGTGCCAGCAGGTTCGATGGGAAGAAGGGGTCCAAAAACATTCAGTACTTC | - | - | TRBJ2-4 | TRBV7-2
CASSHGTVRLPLDTQYF | TGCGCCAGCAGCCACGGGACAGTCCGATTACCCCTGGATACGCAGTATTTT | TRBD1 | - | TRBJ2-3 | TRBV5-1
CSANELQGSDTQYF | TGCAGTGCCAACGAGCTCCAGGGCTCAGATACGCAGTATTTT | - | - | TRBJ2-3 | TRBV20-1
CASSWGHRDRSTDTQYF | TGCGCCAGCAGCTGGGGTCACCGGGACAGGAGCACAGATACGCAGTATTTT | TRBD1 | - | TRBJ2-3 | TRBV5-1
CATSSLGSPYEQYF | TGTGCCACCAGCAGCTTAGGGAGTCCTTACGAGCAGTACTTC | - | few | TRBJ2-7 | TRBV24-1
CASSSLGQGDYEQYF | TGTGCCAGCAGTTCCCTGGGACAGGGGGACTACGAGCAGTACTTC | TRBD1 | few | TRBJ2-7 | TRBV12-3/TRBV12-4
CSAGDRVYYEQYF | TGCAGTGCAGGGGACAGGGTTTACTACGAGCAGTACTTC | TRBD1 | - | TRBJ2-7 | TRBV20-1
CATSRSVDSLAKNIQYF | TGTGCCACCAGCAGATCTGTGGACAGTCTAGCCAAAAACATTCAGTACTTC | - | few | TRBJ2-4 | TRBV15
CASSYLLGGLYNEQFF | TGTGCCAGCAGTTATCTTCTCGGGGGGTTATACAATGAGCAGTTCTTC | TRBD2 | few | TRBJ2-1 | TRBV6-5
CASSFMGQGMYGCTF | TGCGCCAGCAGCTTTATGGGACAGGGGATGTATGGCTGCACCTTC | TRBD1 | - | TRBJ1-2 | TRBV5-1
CASSRGQNEKLFF | TGCGCCAGCAGCAGGGGACAGAATGAAAAACTGTTTTTT | TRBD1 | - | TRBJ1-4 | TRBV5-1
CASRQQGQYGYTF | TGTGCCAGCAGACAACAGGGGCAGTATGGCTACACCTTC | TRBD1 | - | TRBJ1-2 | TRBV12-3/TRBV12-4
CASSPGTDYLADTQYF | TGTGCCAGCAGCCCAGGGACTGACTACTTGGCAGATACGCAGTATTTT | - | - | TRBJ2-3 | TRBV14
CSGGDRVTSTDTQYF | TGCAGTGGCGGGGACAGGGTAACTAGCACAGATACGCAGTATTTT | TRBD1 | - | TRBJ2-3 | TRBV20-1
CASSPGPTQRDTQYF | TGTGCCAGCTCGCCGGGACCCACACAGCGAGATACGCAGTATTTT | - | - | TRBJ2-3 | TRBV18
CSARAGTGSTDTQYF | TGCAGTGCTAGAGCCGGGACAGGGTCCACAGATACGCAGTATTTT | TRBD1 | - | TRBJ2-3 | TRBV20-1
CASSPRRGTDYNEQFF | TGTGCCAGCAGCCCGAGGCGGGGGACTGACTACAATGAGCAGTTCTTC | TRBD2 | - | TRBJ2-1 | TRBV7-2
CATSDVSRGYTDTQYF | TGTGCCACCAGTGACGTCTCCCGGGGGTACACAGATACGCAGTATTTT | - | few | TRBJ2-3 | TRBV24-1
CASSQEVLEWGYTF | TGTGCCAGCAGCCAAGAAGTCCTCGAGTGGGGCTACACCTTC | - | - | TRBJ1-2 | TRBV4-2
CASSQDRPRVDSYEQYF | TGTGCCAGCAGCCAAGATAGACCAAGGGTTGACTCCTACGAGCAGTACTTC | - | few | TRBJ2-7 | TRBV3-1
CASSLTVEETQYF | TGTGCCAGCAGCTTGACAGTAGAAGAGACCCAGTACTTC | - | few | TRBJ2-5 | TRBV7-9
CASNLAGGRTDTQYF | TGCGCCAGCAATCTAGCGGGGGGACGCACAGATACGCAGTATTTT | TRBD2 | few | TRBJ2-3 | TRBV5-1
CASSVGTANSEKLFF | TGTGCCAGCAGTGTCGGGACAGCGAATTCGGAAAAACTGTTTTTT | TRBD1 | - | TRBJ1-4 | TRBV25-1
CASSQRTGGDEQYF | TGTGCCAGCAGCCAAAGGACAGGAGGAGACGAGCAGTACTTC | TRBD1 | - | TRBJ2-7 | TRBV7-2
CASSERRAITDTQYF | TGTGCCAGCAGTGAACGCAGAGCCATCACAGATACGCAGTATTTT | - | - | TRBJ2-3 | TRBV6-1
CATSDGGTSGGAWTDTQYF | TGTGCCACCAGTGATGGTGGGACTAGCGGGGGGGCTTGGACAGATACGCAGTATTTT | TRBD2 | - | TRBJ2-3 | TRBV24-1
CASSGNGAGARTDTQYF | TGTGCCAGCAGCGGCAACGGAGCGGGGGCCCGCACAGATACGCAGTATTTT | TRBD2 | - | TRBJ2-3 | TRBV9
CASSRVNSGANVLTF | TGTGCCAGCAGCCGGGTTAACTCTGGGGCCAACGTCCTGACTTTC | - | few | TRBJ2-6 | TRBV7-2
CASSLGYPDYEQYF | TGTGCCAGCAGCTTAGGCTACCCAGACTACGAGCAGTACTTC | - | - | TRBJ2-7 | TRBV7-2
CASSQDSRGLGYTF | TGCGCCAGCAGCCAAGATAGCCGGGGACTCGGCTACACCTTC | - | - | TRBJ1-2 | TRBV4-1